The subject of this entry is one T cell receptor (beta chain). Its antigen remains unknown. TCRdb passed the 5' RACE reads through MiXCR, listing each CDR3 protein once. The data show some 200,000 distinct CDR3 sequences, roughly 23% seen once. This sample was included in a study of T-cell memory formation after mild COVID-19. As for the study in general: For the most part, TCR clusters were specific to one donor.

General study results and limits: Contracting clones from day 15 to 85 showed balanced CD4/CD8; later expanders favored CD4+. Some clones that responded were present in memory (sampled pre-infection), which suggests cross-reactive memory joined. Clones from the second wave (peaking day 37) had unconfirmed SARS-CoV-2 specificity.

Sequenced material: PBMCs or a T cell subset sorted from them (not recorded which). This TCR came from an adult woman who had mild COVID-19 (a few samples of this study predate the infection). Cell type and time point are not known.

CDR3 amino acids: CASSVVSGRNEQFF. The CDR3 DNA follows: TGTGCCAGCAGCGTAGTTTCAGGCAGAAATGAGCAGTTCTTC. The rearrangement joins TRBV9 to TRBJ2-1; D call uncertain. Germline CDR1 is SGDLS and CDR2 is YYNGEE. The ends were cut back, 0 bases at V and 7 bases at J, with 11 bases in the middle. The CDR3 has 14 residues.